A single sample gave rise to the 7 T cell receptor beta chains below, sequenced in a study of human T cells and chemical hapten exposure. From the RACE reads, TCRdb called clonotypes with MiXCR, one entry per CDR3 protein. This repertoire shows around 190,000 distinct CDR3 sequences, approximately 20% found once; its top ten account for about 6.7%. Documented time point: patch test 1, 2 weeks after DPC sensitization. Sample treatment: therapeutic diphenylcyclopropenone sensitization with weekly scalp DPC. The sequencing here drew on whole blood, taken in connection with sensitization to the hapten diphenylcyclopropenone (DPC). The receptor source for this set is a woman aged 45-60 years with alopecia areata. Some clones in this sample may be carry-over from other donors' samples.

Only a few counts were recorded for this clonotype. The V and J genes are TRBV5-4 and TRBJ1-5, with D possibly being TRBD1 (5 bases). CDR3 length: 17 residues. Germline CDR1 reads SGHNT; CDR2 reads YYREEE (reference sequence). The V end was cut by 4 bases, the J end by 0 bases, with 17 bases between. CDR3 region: CASSKGPGTYSNQPQHF. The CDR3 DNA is TGTGCCAGCAGCAAGGGACCAGGAACTTATAGCAATCAGCCCCAGCATTTT.

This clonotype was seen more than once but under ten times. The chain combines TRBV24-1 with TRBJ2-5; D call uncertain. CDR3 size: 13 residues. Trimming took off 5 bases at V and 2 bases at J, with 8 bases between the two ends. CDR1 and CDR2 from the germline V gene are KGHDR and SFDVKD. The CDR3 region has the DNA TGTGCCACCAGTGTAGGGTATCAAGAGACCCAGTACTTC. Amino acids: CATSVGYQETQYF.

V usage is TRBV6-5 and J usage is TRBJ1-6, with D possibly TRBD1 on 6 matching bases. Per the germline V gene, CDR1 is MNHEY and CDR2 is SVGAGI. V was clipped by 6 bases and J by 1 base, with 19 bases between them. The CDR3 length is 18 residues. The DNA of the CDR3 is TGTGCCAGCAGCATCAGGGGAAAATGGAGTTCCTATAATTCACCCCTCCACTTT. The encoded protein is CASSIRGKWSSYNSPLHF.

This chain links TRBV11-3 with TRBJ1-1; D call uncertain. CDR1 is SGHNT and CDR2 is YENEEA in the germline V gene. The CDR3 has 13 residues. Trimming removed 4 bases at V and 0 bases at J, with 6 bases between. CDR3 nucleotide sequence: TGTGCCAGCAGCTCTCCGCTGAACACTGAAGCTTTCTTT. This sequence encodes CASSSPLNTEAFF.

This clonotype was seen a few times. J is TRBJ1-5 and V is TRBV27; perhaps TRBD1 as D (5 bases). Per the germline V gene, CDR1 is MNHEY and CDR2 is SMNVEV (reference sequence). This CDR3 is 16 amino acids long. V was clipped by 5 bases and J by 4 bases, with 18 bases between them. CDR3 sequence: CASSPWQGAGNQPQHF. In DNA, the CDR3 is TGTGCCAGCAGTCCATGGCAAGGGGCTGGAAATCAGCCCCAGCATTTT.

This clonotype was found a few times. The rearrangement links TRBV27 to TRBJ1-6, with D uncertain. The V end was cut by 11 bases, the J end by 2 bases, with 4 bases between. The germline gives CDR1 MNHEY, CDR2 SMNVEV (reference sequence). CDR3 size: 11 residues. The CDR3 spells CAPAYNSPLHF. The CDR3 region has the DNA TGTGCCCCAGCCTATAATTCACCCCTCCACTTT.

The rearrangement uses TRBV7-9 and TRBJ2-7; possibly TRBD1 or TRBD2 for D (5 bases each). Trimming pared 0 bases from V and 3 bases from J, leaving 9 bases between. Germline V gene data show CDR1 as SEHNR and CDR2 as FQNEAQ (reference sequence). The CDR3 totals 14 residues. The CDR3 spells CASSLAGRNYEQYF. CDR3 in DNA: TGTGCCAGCAGCTTAGCGGGACGGAACTACGAGCAGTACTTC.